This T cell receptor (beta chain) was recorded in a study of T cell clonotyping in hematopoietic cell transplantation. Data came from immunoSEQ multiplex PCR; TCRdb stores just in-frame clones and leaves some out. Seen here are 5,500 to 6,500 clones, 90% to 95% observed once, and the top ten hold almost 50%. This clone has only one observation. The CDR3 has 12 amino acids. The germline V gene has CDR1 SGHAT and CDR2 FQNNGV. Trimming pared 3 bases from V and 3 bases from J, leaving 6 bases between. The sample here was peripheral blood mononuclear cells, taken 100 days after allogeneic stem cell transplant. This chain links TRBV11-2 with TRBJ2-7; D remains ambiguous. The clonotype originates from a female patient between 50 and 59 years old who had an allogeneic stem cell transplant from an unrelated donor, so T cells may come from the graft donor. Some clones in this sample may be carry-over from other donors' samples. CDR3 protein: CASSFTRYEQYF. CDR3 sequence (DNA): TGTGCCAGCAGCTTTACACGCTACGAGCAGTACTTC.